Described below is a single T cell receptor (beta chain) sequence and its context. This CDR3 is 16 amino acids long. Germline CDR1 is KGHSH and CDR2 is LQKENI. The V gene end was trimmed by 3 bases and the J gene end by 0 bases; junction bases not matched to a gene: 8. The data belong to a study of blood T cell repertoires in COVID-19. The overall study: The cDNA or gDNA used as material had been derived from T cells, B-cell-depleted T cells, or PBMCs.

In the study's own analysis: From reference gene primer amplification, estimates of nucleated cell counts were derived. This table comes from immunoSEQ multiplex PCR, and its TCRdb copy is limited to in-frame clones, with some not included. V, J and clone size reflect that table, while D and trimming were determined from the DNA. The table lists 200,000 to 250,000 clones, approximately 90% of them singletons. Enrollees, roughly 18 to 95 years old, lived in about two dozen US areas. The chain joins TRBV18 to TRBJ2-7, with TRBD1 matching 7 bases. The sample taken for sequencing was PBMCs or T cells enriched from blood (not recorded which). The sequence was obtained from a man aged 30-40 years who had recovered from COVID-19. CDR3 region: CASSPPTGRNSYEQYF. The CDR3 nucleotides are TGTGCCAGCTCACCCCCGACAGGGCGTAACTCCTACGAGCAGTACTTC.